This T cell receptor (beta chain) was documented in a study of shared clonotypes between healthy human individuals. Study results and caveats: In this cohort, only blood was sampled, and tissue repertoires likely differ. Donor clonotype sharing was expected to depend on sequencing depth.

The study ran the assay at deep level. TCRdb keeps only in-frame clones here, not all; method: immunoSEQ multiplex PCR. The sample has 450,000 to 600,000 clones, 79% seen once. This CDR3 has 15 residues. The V end lost 6 bases, the J end lost 0 bases, and 12 bases lay between the germline ends. Germline V CDR1 and CDR2: LNHDA, SQIVND (reference sequence). In the case of this clone: Its target is not known.

The TCR comes from a woman between 40 and 55 years old in good health. Some clones in this sample may be carry-over from other donors' samples. The rearrangement joins TRBV19 to TRBJ1-5, with D hard to call. The specimen sequenced was PBMCs. CDR3 coding DNA: TGTGCCAGTAGCTTAGGGAAAAATAGCAATCAGCCCCAGCATTTT. Translated: CASSLGKNSNQPQHF.